The clone carrying this T cell receptor beta chain appeared many times. This entry comes from a study of T-cell reconstitution after alpha-beta-depleted transplantation in children. The CDR3 runs to 12 residues. V was pared by 5 bases and J by 5 bases, with 4 bases of the junction left unmatched. The germline V gene has CDR1 SQVTM and CDR2 ANQGSEA. Preparation of the TCRbeta library involved a method that used unique molecular identifiers. TCRdb ran MiXCR on the PCR reads and lists one entry per CDR3 protein. The sample holds hundreds of thousands of distinct CDR3 sequences, over 10% seen once. The source is a girl between 2 and 10 years old with congenital amegakaryocytic thrombocytopenia, due to receive a stem cell transplant. The chain links TRBV29-1 to TRBJ1-1; 8 nucleotides align to TRBD1. The sequencing here drew on PBMCs, taken before TCRalphabeta/CD19-depleted stem cell transplant. In DNA form, the CDR3 reads TGCAGCGTTAGGACAGGGAGGACTGAAGCTTTCTTT. Translation gives CSVRTGRTEAFF.